This entry lists 7 T cell receptor beta chains sequenced from one sample in a study of vaccination and CD4 T cells after COVID-19. The sample's treatment: roughly 10-day PBMC culture with coronavirus spike peptide pools or control peptides (ViraFEST assay). Before the COVID-19 pandemic (2011-2018), CD4+ T cells were obtained from the unexposed donor. With the Oncomine TCR Beta short-read assay, DNA from cultured CD4+ T cells was sequenced. TCRdb used MiXCR to reprocess the PCR reads, holding one entry per CDR3 protein. The sample lists 8,500 to 10,000 distinct CDR3 sequences, 35% to 40% occurring once. These receptors' antigens are unknown. What was sequenced was CD4+ T cells from blood, cultured in vitro. Receptors were obtained from a human donor in good health.

In its sample, this clonotype was seen a few times. This chain connects TRBV6-1 to TRBJ1-5; TRBD1 aligns across 10 bases. V shed 4 bases, J shed 7 bases, and the junction held 7 bases outside the gene matches. The CDR3 extends over 15 amino acids. Germline V gene data show CDR1 as MNHNS and CDR2 as SASEGT. CDR3 protein: CASSGGTGVRQPQHF. The CDR3 nucleotides are TGTGCCAGCAGTGGAGGGACAGGGGTGAGGCAGCCCCAGCATTTT.

V gene TRBV7-9 combines with J gene TRBJ2-2, with D unresolved. Per germline, CDR1 SEHNR and CDR2 FQNEAQ (reference sequence). V was shortened by 7 bases and J by 0 bases, with 6 bases between the two germline ends. The CDR3 is 13 amino acids. This CDR3 reads CASKASNTGELFF. DNA of the CDR3: TGTGCCAGCAAGGCATCGAACACCGGGGAGCTGTTTTTT.

This rearrangement joins TRBV6-5 to TRBJ2-7, with 8 bases lining up with TRBD2. The CDR3 contains 14 residues. Germline V gene data show CDR1 as MNHEY and CDR2 as SVGAGI. Trimming cost V 4 bases and J 1 base; bases outside gene matches: 3. The DNA for the CDR3 is TGTGCCAGCAGTTGGGGACTAGGGTCCTACGAGCAGTACTTC. Translating gives CASSWGLGSYEQYF.

The chain recombines TRBV6-5 with TRBJ2-2; 10 nucleotides agree with TRBD2. Germline CDR1 and CDR2: MNHEY and SVGAGI. V shed 2 bases and J 1 base; nucleotides not matched to a gene: 4. The length of the CDR3 is 17 residues. CDR3 sequence reads: CASSYLAGVKNTGELFF. The CDR3 DNA sequence: TGTGCCAGCAGTTACCTAGCGGGGGTTAAGAACACCGGGGAGCTGTTTTTT.

The V call is TRBV7-2, the J call TRBJ2-7, with D perhaps matching TRBD1 (6 bases). V shed 6 bases and J shed 1 base, with 16 bases lying between them. The length of the CDR3 is 15 residues. Germline assignment: CDR1 SGHTA and CDR2 FQGNSA. CDR3 in amino acids: CASSFTGHKSYEQYF. CDR3 DNA sequence: TGTGCCAGCAGTTTCACGGGACACAAGTCCTACGAGCAGTACTTC. Filled out from reference TRBV7-2 and TRBJ2-7, the complete variable domain reads GAGVSQSPSNKVTEKGKDVELRCDPISGHTALYWYRQSLGQGLEFLIYFQGNSAPDKSGLPSDRFSAERTGGSVSTLTIQRTQQEDSAVYLCASSFTGHKSYEQYFGPGTRLTVT.

This clonotype was observed a handful of times. The chain links TRBV11-2 to TRBJ2-1, with TRBD2 as a possible D gene (5 bases). This CDR3 is 13 amino acids long. Germline V gene sequence: CDR1 SGHAT, CDR2 FQNNGV. Trimming took off 4 bases at V and 6 bases at J, with 10 bases between the two ends. The CDR3 loop is CASSSRVVNEQFF. CDR3 DNA: TGTGCCAGCAGCTCGAGGGTGGTCAATGAGCAGTTCTTC.

This clonotype was recorded a few times. The chain uses TRBV27 and TRBJ1-1; TRBD1 is a possible D gene (5 bases). Germline CDR1 reads MNHEY; CDR2 reads SMNVEV (reference sequence). This CDR3 comprises 15 residues. V was clipped by 6 bases and J by 11 bases, with 25 bases between them. The CDR3 reads CASSTWRGGDRFAFF. The CDR3 bases are TGTGCCAGCAGCACCTGGAGGGGTGGTGACCGTTTTGCTTTCTTT.